Below, 6 T cell receptor beta chains from the same sample are listed, as sequenced in a study of cytomegalovirus exposure and HLA in healthy donors. Primers: 60 Vbeta forward and 13 Jbeta reverse. Using immunoSEQ multiplex PCR, the repertoire was profiled, and TCRdb retains in-frame clones only, with some absent. The data contain approximately 100,000 clones, around 75% of them singletons. The sequenced material came from PBMCs. These receptors all come from a man between 18 and 29 years old in good health and CMV-seropositive.

The chain uses TRBV15 and TRBJ1-4; TRBD1 aligns across 7 bases. Looked up from germline, CDR1 is LNHNV and CDR2 is YYDKDF (reference sequence). V gave up 9 bases and J gave up 8 bases; unmatched junction bases: 12. The CDR3 is 14 amino acids. CDR3 bases: TGTGCCACGAGAAATACAGGGGATGCCGAAAAACTGTTTTTT. Its protein product is CATRNTGDAEKLFF. The full variable domain, with the rest looked up from reference TRBV15 and TRBJ1-4, is DAMVIQNPRYQVTQFGKPVTLSCSQTLNHNVMYWYQQKSSQAPKLLFHYYDKDFNNEADTPDNFQSRRPNTSFCFLDIRSPGLGDTAMYLCATRNTGDAEKLFFGSGTQLSVL.

The chain carries TRBV5-1 and TRBJ1-6; tentatively, D is TRBD1 (6 bases). Germline assignment: CDR1 SGHRS and CDR2 YFSETQ. The CDR3 is 15 residues long. Trimming cost V 1 base and J 10 bases, with 15 bases left between them. The DNA for the CDR3 is TGCGCCAGCAGCTTGTCGGGGGGGCTGGGGTCACCCCTCCACTTT. Its translation is CASSLSGGLGSPLHF.

CDR3 nucleotide sequence: TGTGCCAGCAGCTCCCAGGGGAATGAGCAGTTCTTC. Its translation is CASSSQGNEQFF. The V gene is TRBV7-9, the J gene TRBJ2-1; TRBD1 is a possible D gene (6 bases). Trimming removed 4 bases from V and 7 bases from J, with 8 bases in between. CDR1 is SEHNR and CDR2 is FQNEAQ in the germline V gene (reference sequence). The CDR3 is made up of 12 amino acids.

The chain employs TRBV14 and TRBJ2-1, with 7 bases that match TRBD1. Trimming cost V 2 bases and J 2 bases; bases outside gene matches: 6. From germline, CDR1 is SGHDN and CDR2 FVKESK. This CDR3 contains 16 residues. The chain's CDR3 is CASSQRGRGTYNEQFF. CDR3 bases: TGTGCCAGCAGCCAAAGAGGCAGGGGGACCTACAATGAGCAGTTCTTC.

The V gene is TRBV30, the J gene TRBJ2-2; possibly TRBD2 for D (5 bases). The CDR3 loop spans 14 amino acids. Trimming took off 5 bases at V and 2 bases at J, with 12 bases between the two ends. The germline V gene has CDR1 GTSNPN and CDR2 SVGIG (reference sequence). The CDR3 spells CAWAGLINTGELFF. The CDR3 region has the DNA TGTGCCTGGGCGGGTCTGATAAACACCGGGGAGCTGTTTTTT.

In the case of this clone: The identical CDR3 is also encoded by other nucleotide sequences in the sample. The rearrangement links TRBV27 to TRBJ1-2, with 9 bases lining up with TRBD1. There are 13 residues in the CDR3. The junction had 2 bases not matched to a gene; V was cut back by 5 bases and J by 4 bases. Per germline, CDR1 MNHEY and CDR2 SMNVEV (reference sequence). Here the CDR3 DNA reads TGTGCCAGCAGTCCGACAGGGGGCTATGGCTACACCTTC. It yields the protein CASSPTGGYGYTF.